The entry below gives a single T cell receptor (beta chain) sequence along with its context. What it binds is not known. At one of its ends the junction is not consistent with the germline gene, which may arise from a read error. The data derive from a study of blood T cells in healthy people across ages. Whole-study findings and limits: Getting older went along with TCR beta diversity per million T cells dropping roughly linearly.

PCR was performed a second time for about 6 to 12 cycles using a sample-barcoded 5' primer and a J-beta primer mix. Through a template-switch adaptor with 12 random nucleotides, each cDNA molecule received a tag. Every individual sample yielded 2.5 million or more paired-end reads (each containing CDR3). TCRdb re-called the 5' RACE reads with MiXCR, one entry per CDR3 protein. The data contain around 500,000 distinct CDR3 sequences, roughly 43% of them singletons. The CDR3 has 14 residues. Germline V gives CDR1 SGHRS, CDR2 YFSETQ. The sequenced material came from blood. This TCR came from a man at least 80 years old in good health. The J gene is TRBJ2-1, the V gene TRBV5-1, with D unresolved. The CDR3 is CASSLGPGGNERFF. Here the CDR3 DNA reads TGCGCCAGCAGCTTGGGGCCAGGCGGCAATGAGCGGTTCTTC.